Listed below are T cell receptor beta chains from one sample, sequenced in a study of T cell repertoires in cytomegalovirus infection. Antigen specificity for these receptors is unknown. MiXCR, applied by TCRdb to the reads, yields one record per CDR3 protein. The sample yields about 900,000 distinct CDR3 sequences, around 29% seen once. This sample comprised cultured CD8+ T cells from PBMCs, obtained from culture after CMV antigen stimulation. These receptors were collected from a human donor in good health (CMV status not recorded). Some clones in this sample may be carry-over from other donors' samples. CDR3s include the opening cysteine and the closing phenylalanine or tryptophan. The D gene is left open where the match is weak. Some rows mark clone size as missing; the rest say once, few, many or name a class of expanded clone.

CASSYGQGFEKLFF TGTGCCAGCAGTTACGGACAGGGGTTTGAAAAACTGTTTTTT TRBJ1-4 TRBV6-5 few TRBD1
CASSWERGSEAFF TGTGCCAGCAGTTGGGAAAGGGGATCTGAAGCTTTCTTT TRBJ1-1 TRBV6-5 few NA
CASSEGDSRWYGYTF TGTGCCAGCAGTGAAGGGGACAGCAGATGGTATGGCTACACCTTC TRBJ1-2 TRBV6-1 once TRBD1
CASSQDVRGDDQPQHF TGCGCCAGCAGCCAAGATGTTCGGGGGGACGATCAGCCCCAGCATTTT TRBJ1-5 TRBV4-1 NA NA
CASTPTGQGNEQFF TGTGCCAGCACCCCGACAGGACAGGGCAATGAGCAGTTCTTC TRBJ2-1 TRBV27 NA TRBD1
CASSQDSRGDEQYF TGCGCCAGCAGCCAAGATAGTCGGGGGGACGAGCAGTACTTC TRBJ2-7 TRBV4-1 NA TRBD2
CASSSGLGIEIYNEQFF TGTGCCAGCAGCTCGGGACTAGGGATAGAAATCTACAATGAGCAGTTCTTC TRBJ2-1 TRBV7-2 NA TRBD2
CASSIRGLANTGELFF TGTGCCAGTAGTATACGGGGACTAGCGAACACCGGGGAGCTGTTTTTT TRBJ2-2 TRBV19 NA TRBD2
CASMARRNNEQFF TGTGCCAGCATGGCCAGGAGGAACAATGAGCAGTTCTTC TRBJ2-1 TRBV6-8 once NA
CASSQVPPSGGPDTQYF TGTGCCAGCAGCCAAGTCCCTCCTAGCGGGGGGCCAGATACGCAGTATTTT TRBJ2-3 TRBV4-2 NA TRBD2
CASSEYRRVTNYGYTF TGTGCCAGCAGTGAATACAGGCGGGTGACCAACTATGGCTACACCTTC TRBJ1-2 TRBV6-1 NA NA
CASSPPLIRTDGVFTGELFF TGTGCCAGCTCACCACCGTTGATTAGGACAGACGGGGTGTTTACCGGGGAGCTGTTTTTT TRBJ2-2 TRBV18 once NA
CASSLRDRSNEKLFF TGTGCCAGCTCCCTAAGGGACAGATCTAATGAAAAACTGTTTTTT TRBJ1-4 TRBV18 few TRBD1
CASSQDRDRVLDEQFF TGTGCCAGCAGCCAAGATAGGGACAGGGTGCTCGATGAGCAGTTCTTC TRBJ2-1 TRBV14 NA TRBD1
CASSQVTGAGNTIYF TGCGCCAGCAGCCAAGTTACAGGGGCTGGAAACACCATATATTTT TRBJ1-3 TRBV4-1 few TRBD1
CASRLGGSYNEQFF TGTGCCAGCAGATTAGGGGGCTCCTACAATGAGCAGTTCTTC TRBJ2-1 TRBV5-6 many NA
CSVYSGLNYEQYF TGCAGCGTTTACAGTGGCTTAAACTACGAGCAGTACTTC TRBJ2-7 TRBV29-1 NA NA
CASSYRRGYTEAFF TGTGCCAGCAGTTACCGCAGGGGTTATACTGAAGCTTTCTTT TRBJ1-1 TRBV28 NA NA
CASSYPGRPGLAAWVGETQYF TGTGCCAGCAGCTACCCAGGAAGACCGGGACTAGCGGCATGGGTAGGGGAGACCCAGTACTTC TRBJ2-5 TRBV7-9 NA TRBD2
CASSFGVNEQFF TGTGCCAGCAGCTTCGGAGTTAATGAGCAGTTCTTC TRBJ2-1 TRBV7-8 many NA
CASSIVGGETQYF TGTGCCAGTAGTATAGTTGGGGGTGAGACCCAGTACTTC TRBJ2-5 TRBV19 NA NA
CASSLGFPWETQYF TGTGCCAGCAGTTTAGGCTTCCCGTGGGAGACCCAGTACTTC TRBJ2-5 TRBV27 NA NA
CASSGTQNTGELFF TGTGCCAGCAGTGGGACACAGAACACCGGGGAGCTGTTTTTT TRBJ2-2 TRBV27 few NA
CASSLFPGEYYEQYF TGTGCCAGCAGTTTATTTCCGGGGGAGTACTACGAGCAGTACTTC TRBJ2-7 TRBV12-3/TRBV12-4 many NA
CASSIDLVNREQFF TGTGCCAGTAGTATAGACCTAGTGAATCGTGAGCAGTTCTTC TRBJ2-1 TRBV19 NA NA
CASSPRGGVSTDTQYF TGTGCCAGCAGCCCCCGGGGCGGGGTCAGCACAGATACGCAGTATTTT TRBJ2-3 TRBV11-1 few NA
CASIPVLGADEQFF TGTGCCAGCATCCCAGTTTTAGGAGCCGATGAGCAGTTCTTC TRBJ2-1 TRBV7-9 NA NA
CASSGAGETQYF TGTGCCAGCAGCGGCGCAGGAGAGACCCAGTACTTC TRBJ2-5 TRBV27 NA NA
CASSPLDRANTGELFF TGTGCCAGCAGTCCCTTGGACAGGGCGAACACCGGGGAGCTGTTTTTT TRBJ2-2 TRBV6-2/TRBV6-3 NA TRBD1
CASKHRGRVTEAFF TGTGCCAGCAAACACAGGGGTCGAGTCACTGAAGCTTTCTTT TRBJ1-1 TRBV12-3/TRBV12-4 NA TRBD1
CASQRSSGVSNQPQHF TGTGCTAGCCAAAGATCATCAGGGGTAAGCAATCAGCCCCAGCATTTT TRBJ1-5 TRBV12-5 NA NA
CASSLNVRLQGDGNTIYF TGTGCCAGCAGCTTAAATGTCCGGTTACAGGGGGACGGAAACACCATATATTTT TRBJ1-3 TRBV7-2 many TRBD1
CASSWRDTGPNNEKLFF TGTGCCAGCAGTTGGCGGGATACAGGGCCTAATAATGAAAAACTGTTTTTT TRBJ1-4 TRBV27 NA NA
CASSPGGYDYTF TGTGCCAGCAGCCCAGGGGGCTATGACTACACCTTC TRBJ1-2 TRBV7-4 NA TRBD1
CASSISGPSSYNEQFF TGTGCCAGTAGTATTTCCGGGCCAAGCTCCTACAATGAGCAGTTCTTC TRBJ2-1 TRBV19 few NA
CASSHQRGRTDTQYF TGTGCCAGCAGTCACCAGCGGGGACGCACAGATACGCAGTATTTT TRBJ2-3 TRBV27 few TRBD2
CASCRGHQPQHF TGTGCCAGCTGCAGGGGCCATCAGCCCCAGCATTTT TRBJ1-5 TRBV7-9 few NA
CAGGANTEAFF TGTGCCGGTGGGGCGAACACTGAAGCTTTCTTT TRBJ1-1 TRBV7-2 many NA
CASSRREKLFF TGTGCCAGTAGTAGGCGTGAAAAACTGTTTTTT TRBJ1-4 TRBV19 NA NA
CASSPTWGDSYNEQFF TGTGCCAGCAGCCCCACGTGGGGCGACTCCTACAATGAGCAGTTCTTC TRBJ2-1 TRBV7-2 few NA
CASSFGGRGQPQHF TGTGCCAGCAGTTTTGGGGGGCGCGGTCAGCCCCAGCATTTT TRBJ1-5 TRBV27 many NA
CASSIDQSGSSYNEQFF TGTGCCAGTAGTATAGATCAATCAGGAAGCTCCTACAATGAGCAGTTCTTC TRBJ2-1 TRBV19 NA NA
CASSLLRDRPVRQFF TGTGCCAGTAGTCTCCTCCGGGACAGGCCAGTCAGGCAGTTCTTC TRBJ2-1 TRBV19 NA TRBD1
CASIDRGHTGELFF TGTGCCAGCATCGACAGGGGGCACACCGGGGAGCTGTTTTTT TRBJ2-2 TRBV7-6 few TRBD1
CASSPSANSYTDTQYF TGTGCCAGCAGCCCGTCCGCGAACAGCTACACAGATACGCAGTATTTT TRBJ2-3 TRBV7-6 many NA
CATWGPQDIQYF TGTGCCACTTGGGGCCCCCAAGACATTCAGTACTTC TRBJ2-4 TRBV6-2/TRBV6-3 NA NA
CASSTSGGAFEQFF TGTGCCAGTTCGACTAGCGGGGGGGCTTTCGAGCAGTTCTTC TRBJ2-1 TRBV19 NA TRBD2
CASSHFRGSNYGYTF TGTGCCAGCTCGCACTTCCGAGGTTCGAACTATGGCTACACCTTC TRBJ1-2 TRBV18 few NA
CASSRPPWNTEAFF TGTGCCAGCAGTCGACCCCCCTGGAACACTGAAGCTTTCTTT TRBJ1-1 TRBV12-3/TRBV12-4 NA NA
CASSYRDSFVYEQYF TGTGCCAGCAGTTACCGGGACAGCTTTGTCTACGAGCAGTACTTC TRBJ2-7 TRBV6-5 few TRBD1
CASSGPGENTEAFF TGCGCCAGCAGTGGCCCGGGCGAGAACACTGAAGCTTTCTTT TRBJ1-1 TRBV4-3 NA NA
CASSPRGQPNTEAFF TGTGCCAGCAGCCCCCGGGGACAGCCGAACACTGAAGCTTTCTTT TRBJ1-1 TRBV7-6 few TRBD1
CASTQTPHTEAFF TGTGCCAGCACTCAAACCCCACACACTGAAGCTTTCTTT TRBJ1-1 TRBV27 few NA
CASTLDRGGNQPQHF TGTGCCAGCACCCTGGACAGGGGCGGCAATCAGCCCCAGCATTTT TRBJ1-5 TRBV5-8 few TRBD1